These T cell receptor beta chains were read from a single sample in a study of breast tumors, draining lymph nodes, adjacent tissues. TCRdb reanalysed the multiplex PCR reads using MiXCR and keeps one entry per CDR3 protein. There are about 35,000 distinct CDR3 sequences in the sample; 35% to 40% occur only once, and around 9.9% lies in the top ten. The sequenced sample consisted of breast tumor tissue. These receptors were taken from a female donor with breast cancer. Some clones in this sample may be carry-over from other donors' samples. The CDR3 runs from the conserved cysteine through the conserved F or W. The D gene is left open where the match is weak. The size of a clone is reported for some rows only, either as once, few or many, or as a class for expanded clones.

j_call	v_call	clone_size	d_call	cdr3_aa	cdr3_nt
TRBJ2-7	TRBV5-8	many	-	CASSLNTREQYF	TGTGCCAGCAGCTTGAATACTCGGGAGCAGTACTTC
TRBJ2-2	TRBV12-3/TRBV12-4	many	-	CASSSSTGELFF	TGTGCCAGCAGTTCTAGCACCGGGGAGCTGTTTTTT
TRBJ1-2	TRBV2	large	TRBD1	CASRFRDRGRGYTF	TGTGCCAGCCGTTTCCGGGACAGGGGCCGTGGCTACACCTTC
TRBJ2-1	TRBV20-1	many	TRBD2	CSEGLAGGPDEQFF	TGCAGTGAGGGACTAGCGGGAGGGCCGGATGAGCAGTTCTTC
TRBJ2-2	TRBV7-2	-	-	CASSLVGGGNTGELFF	TGTGCCAGCAGCTTAGTTGGCGGTGGGAACACCGGGGAGCTGTTTTTT
TRBJ2-3	TRBV27	-	TRBD2	CASSLSASGSTDTQYF	TGTGCCAGCAGTTTATCGGCTAGCGGAAGCACAGATACGCAGTATTTT
TRBJ1-6	TRBV28	-	TRBD1	CASSLAGQGVSPLHF	TGTGCCAGCAGCCTGGCGGGACAGGGTGTGTCACCCCTCCACTTT
TRBJ2-2	TRBV9	many	-	CASSVGGTGELFF	TGTGCCAGCAGCGTAGGTGGGACCGGGGAGCTGTTTTTT
TRBJ2-1	TRBV20-1	-	-	CSARDTVADYNEQFF	TGCAGTGCTAGAGATACGGTAGCGGATTACAATGAGCAGTTCTTC
TRBJ2-2	TRBV25-1	-	-	CASSLEVSDAGELFF	TGTGCCAGCAGTCTAGAAGTTAGTGATGCCGGGGAGCTGTTTTTT
TRBJ2-7	TRBV28	-	-	CASSSGRAHEQYF	TGTGCCAGCAGTTCGGGCAGGGCACATGAGCAGTACTTC
TRBJ2-7	TRBV20-1	-	-	CSARIAYEQYF	TGCAGTGCTAGAATCGCCTACGAGCAGTACTTC
TRBJ2-7	TRBV6-1	-	-	CASNRDFHYEQYF	TGTGCCAGCAATCGGGACTTCCACTACGAGCAGTACTTC
TRBJ1-2	TRBV5-6	-	TRBD1	CASRRDRGGGGYTF	TGTGCCAGCAGGAGGGACAGGGGCGGGGGTGGCTACACCTTC
TRBJ2-3	TRBV7-8	-	-	CASSLVDDTQYF	TGTGCCAGCAGCTTAGTCGATGATACGCAGTATTTT
TRBJ2-7	TRBV20-1	many	TRBD2	CSASPGTSGRYEQYF	TGCAGTGCTAGTCCCGGGACTAGCGGGAGATACGAGCAGTACTTC
TRBJ2-1	TRBV4-1	many	-	CASSHPDRMAQFF	TGCGCCAGCAGCCACCCAGACAGGATGGCGCAGTTCTTC
TRBJ2-5	TRBV5-1	many	TRBD2	CASSLNGGREGETQYF	TGCGCCAGCAGCTTGAACGGCGGGAGGGAGGGGGAGACCCAGTACTTC
TRBJ2-7	TRBV19	many	TRBD1	CASTGQGNEQYF	TGTGCCAGTACGGGACAGGGAAACGAGCAGTACTTC
TRBJ2-4	TRBV6-5	many	-	CASGKGPPGNIQYF	TGTGCCAGCGGGAAAGGGCCCCCAGGAAACATTCAGTACTTC
TRBJ2-7	TRBV6-1	many	TRBD1	CASSEAGTGIYEQYF	TGTGCCAGCAGTGAAGCAGGGACAGGAATCTACGAGCAGTACTTC
TRBJ2-7	TRBV5-4	-	-	CASGPRDGYEQYF	TGTGCCAGCGGCCCCCGGGATGGCTACGAGCAGTACTTC
TRBJ2-7	TRBV4-2	many	TRBD1	CASSQTRDRAPYEQYF	TGTGCCAGCAGCCAGACCCGGGACAGGGCCCCCTACGAGCAGTACTTC
TRBJ2-1	TRBV27	-	-	CASSLRGMERSSYNEQFF	TGTGCCAGCAGTTTAAGGGGGATGGAGCGGAGCTCCTACAATGAGCAGTTCTTC
TRBJ2-1	TRBV20-1	many	-	CSAREGRVGNEQFF	TGCAGTGCTAGAGAAGGCAGGGTGGGCAATGAGCAGTTCTTC
TRBJ1-4	TRBV5-1	many	-	CASSLAQGGGEKLFF	TGCGCCAGCAGCTTGGCCCAGGGAGGCGGGGAAAAACTGTTTTTT
TRBJ2-2	TRBV6-2/TRBV6-3	few	TRBD1	CASSYQQGIGELFF	TGTGCCAGCAGTTACCAACAGGGGATCGGGGAGCTGTTTTTT
TRBJ1-2	TRBV20-1	many	-	CSAKRGRANYGYTF	TGCAGTGCTAAGCGAGGACGGGCTAACTATGGCTACACCTTC
TRBJ1-3	TRBV28	few	TRBD1	CASSLFGTGIGGNTIYF	TGTGCCAGCAGTTTATTCGGGACAGGGATAGGTGGAAACACCATATATTTT
TRBJ1-3	TRBV7-6	-	-	CASSSLGHGNTIYF	TGTGCCAGCAGCTCACTGGGACACGGAAACACCATATATTTT
TRBJ2-2	TRBV7-9	many	-	CASSLTGNTGELFF	TGTGCCAGCAGTCTAACAGGGAACACCGGGGAGCTGTTTTTT
TRBJ2-1	TRBV4-3	many	-	CASSQGWGVGTYNEQFF	TGCGCCAGCAGCCAAGGCTGGGGGGTCGGCACCTACAATGAGCAGTTCTTC
TRBJ2-1	TRBV24-1	many	-	CATSDLKGSSYNEQFF	TGTGCCACCAGTGATTTGAAGGGGAGCTCCTACAATGAGCAGTTCTTC
TRBJ2-1	TRBV20-1	-	TRBD2	CSARLAGGSVNEQFF	TGCAGTGCTAGACTAGCGGGAGGGTCTGTGAATGAGCAGTTCTTC
TRBJ1-2	TRBV27	many	-	CASSATRGSLYGYTF	TGTGCCAGCAGTGCCACCAGGGGATCCCTCTATGGCTACACCTTC
TRBJ1-1	TRBV28	few	-	CATSGVTWGTEAFF	TGTGCCACCTCAGGAGTAACCTGGGGCACTGAAGCTTTCTTT
TRBJ2-3	TRBV7-8	many	TRBD2	CASSYGLGPTDTQYF	TGTGCCAGCAGCTACGGACTAGGCCCCACAGATACGCAGTATTTT
TRBJ2-1	TRBV7-9	many	-	CASTSDLRGGNEQFF	TGTGCCAGCACCTCAGATCTAAGGGGGGGCAATGAGCAGTTCTTC
TRBJ2-7	TRBV12-3/TRBV12-4	once	-	CASSSPPRGQYF	TGTGCCAGCAGTTCCCCCCCCCGGGGGCAGTACTTC
TRBJ2-3	TRBV7-8	many	-	CASSPAPTDTQYF	TGTGCCAGCAGCCCCGCGCCCACAGATACGCAGTATTTT
TRBJ2-5	TRBV28	many	-	CASSLRPGWETQYF	TGTGCCAGCAGTTTAAGGCCAGGCTGGGAGACCCAGTACTTC
TRBJ2-4	TRBV5-6	once	-	CASSFLGANIQYF	TGTGCCAGCAGCTTTCTGGGGGCGAACATTCAGTACTTC
TRBJ2-1	TRBV9	-	-	CASGSSIEQFF	TGTGCCAGCGGCAGTAGCATTGAGCAGTTCTTC
TRBJ1-4	TRBV20-1	-	-	CSASAGPNEKLFF	TGCAGTGCTAGTGCAGGGCCTAATGAAAAACTGTTTTTT
TRBJ2-7	TRBV19	many	TRBD2	CASSITASGNHEQYF	TGTGCCAGTAGTATAACGGCTAGCGGGAACCACGAGCAGTACTTC
TRBJ2-1	TRBV9	-	TRBD2	CASSLTWGGEQFF	TGTGCCAGCAGCCTCACCTGGGGGGGTGAGCAGTTCTTC
TRBJ1-4	TRBV19	-	-	CATSLRARTNEKLFF	TGTGCCACCTCTCTGAGGGCGAGGACTAATGAAAAACTGTTTTTT
TRBJ2-4	TRBV12-5	few	TRBD2	CATGGGTNIQYF	TGTGCTACGGGAGGGGGAACGAACATTCAGTACTTC
TRBJ2-2	TRBV9	many	TRBD1	CASSDHSGTGNSGELFF	TGTGCCAGCAGCGACCACTCCGGGACAGGGAATTCCGGGGAGCTGTTTTTT
TRBJ2-6	TRBV7-2	many	-	CASSFGSGIHSGANVLTF	TGTGCCAGCAGCTTCGGGTCGGGCATACATTCTGGGGCCAACGTCCTGACTTTC
TRBJ2-1	TRBV5-4	many	TRBD2	CASSASGPYNEQFF	TGTGCCAGCAGCGCTAGCGGACCGTACAATGAGCAGTTCTTC
TRBJ1-2	TRBV5-1	-	TRBD1	CASSLGTRTGTYGYTF	TGCGCCAGCAGCTTGGGCACGCGGACAGGGACCTATGGCTACACCTTC
TRBJ2-5	TRBV7-2	-	TRBD2	CASSSGLAGGRETQYF	TGTGCCAGCAGCTCCGGACTAGCGGGAGGAAGGGAGACCCAGTACTTC
TRBJ2-1	TRBV27	once	TRBD2	CASMTRPPGTSHVDEQFF	TGTGCCAGCATGACCAGGCCCCCCGGGACTAGCCACGTCGATGAGCAGTTCTTC
TRBJ2-3	TRBV5-6	-	TRBD1	CASSLRGTGLTDTQYF	TGTGCCAGCAGCTTAAGAGGGACAGGCCTCACAGATACGCAGTATTTT